The 21 T cell receptor beta chains listed next were all sequenced from one sample in a study of T-cell memory formation after mild COVID-19. MiXCR, run by TCRdb on the 5' RACE reads, gives a single entry per CDR3 protein. This sample yields 190,000 or so distinct CDR3 sequences, of which roughly 23% are seen a single time; 20% to 25% belongs to the top ten. The sample comprised PBMCs or a T cell subset sorted from them (not recorded which). The receptors here all came from an adult woman who had mild COVID-19 (a few samples of this study predate the infection). Cell type and time point are not known.

The gene calls are TRBV11-3 and TRBJ2-5, with TRBD1 identical over 10 bases. The CDR3 is 15 residues long. Looked up from germline, CDR1 is SGHNT and CDR2 is YENEEA. V was clipped by 7 bases and J by 5 bases; unmatched bases: 10. In DNA, the CDR3 is TGTGCCAGCACACTCACCGGGACAGGGGCGGAGACCCAGTACTTC. Protein sequence: CASTLTGTGAETQYF.

This clonotype was seen only a few times. The chain's CDR3 is CASSPPGTEAFF. As DNA, the CDR3 is TGTGCCAGCAGCCCGCCGGGTACTGAAGCTTTCTTT. The chain uses TRBV5-5 and TRBJ1-1; D unresolved. The CDR3 consists of 12 residues. V was clipped by 4 bases and J by 5 bases, with 9 bases between them. The germline V gene encodes CDR1 SGHKS and CDR2 YYEKEE (reference sequence).

This clonotype has a handful of counts. The chain combines TRBV20-1 with TRBJ1-1; D is unresolved. V dropped 7 bases and J dropped 2 bases, with 8 bases sitting between them. In germline, CDR1 is DFQATT, CDR2 SNEGSKA (reference sequence). CDR3 length: 11 residues. The CDR3 loop is CSVWENTEAFF. The CDR3 DNA reads as TGCAGTGTTTGGGAAAACACTGAAGCTTTCTTT.

The V and J genes are TRBV21-1 and TRBJ1-5. TRBV21-1 is listed as a pseudogene. This CDR3 contains 12 residues. As DNA, the CDR3 is TGTGCCAGCATGACGGCGGGGCAGCCCCAGCATTTT. Translating gives CASMTAGQPQHF.

As DNA, the CDR3 is TGTGCCAGCAGCTTAGCTCCTACAGGGGGCAACACCGGGGAGCTGTTTTTT. It yields the protein CASSLAPTGGNTGELFF. J is TRBJ2-2 and V is TRBV7-9; 9 bases line up with TRBD1. The germline gives CDR1 SEHNR, CDR2 FQNEAQ (reference sequence). CDR3 length equals 17 residues. Trimming at V came to 0 bases and at J to 2 bases, leaving 4 bases not matched to a gene.

This chain joins TRBV21-1 and TRBJ2-5; TRBD1, the D gene given by the table, was not confirmed from the DNA. TRBV21-1 is reported as a pseudogene. The CDR3 is made up of 15 amino acids. For the CDR3, the DNA is TGTGCCAGCAGCAAAGTTAGCAAGACAGAAGAGACCCAGTACTTC. Encoded protein: CASSKVSKTEETQYF.

CDR3 sequence: CASSLTPTEAFF. CDR3 sequence (DNA): TGTGCCAGCAGCCTAACGCCGACTGAAGCTTTCTTT. V usage is TRBV7-9 and J usage is TRBJ1-1; no firm D call. Trimming stripped 5 bases from V and 5 bases from J, with 9 bases between. CDR3 length equals 12 residues. From germline, CDR1 is SEHNR and CDR2 FQNEAQ (reference sequence). The full variable domain, its missing parts supplied by reference TRBV7-9 and TRBJ1-1, is DTGVSQNPRHKITKRGQNVTFRCDPISEHNRLYWYRQTLGQGPEFLTYFQNEAQLEKSRLLSDRFSAERPKGSFSTLEIQRTEQGDSAMYLCASSLTPTEAFFGQGTRLTVV.

V usage is TRBV7-8 and J usage is TRBJ2-1; TRBD2 matches 12 bases. The V and J ends lost 3 bases and 6 bases, in that order; junction bases with no gene match: 3. The CDR3 totals 15 residues. Germline assignment: CDR1 SGHVS and CDR2 FQNEAQ. CDR3 sequence (DNA): TGTGCCAGCAGCTTTCCGGGACTAGCGGGCAATGAGCAGTTCTTC. Translated, it gives CASSFPGLAGNEQFF. Complete variable domain (other parts from reference TRBV7-8 and TRBJ2-1): GAGVSQSPRYKVAKRGQDVALRCDPISGHVSLFWYQQALGQGPEFLTYFQNEAQLDKSGLPSDRFFAERPEGSVSTLKIQRTQQEDSAVYLCASSFPGLAGNEQFFGPGTRLTVL.

The chain couples TRBV4-3 to TRBJ2-7; 8 nucleotides line up with TRBD2. CDR3 length equals 20 residues. J was trimmed by 6 bases and V by 0 bases; bases with no gene match: 22. CDR1 is LGHNA and CDR2 is YSLEER in the germline V gene. The CDR3: CASSQDHVKIPTGLGREQYF. The CDR3 region has the DNA TGCGCCAGCAGCCAAGATCATGTCAAGATTCCAACGGGACTAGGCCGCGAGCAGTACTTC.

The CDR3 DNA follows: TGTGCCAGCAGTTACCTCCGTTCCTGGACAGGGTCTAATGAAAAACTGTTTTTT. Protein: CASSYLRSWTGSNEKLFF. V and J are TRBV6-5 and TRBJ1-4, with 8 bases matching TRBD1. This CDR3 has 18 residues. V lost 2 bases and J lost 3; bases outside the gene matches: 11. Germline CDR1 and CDR2: MNHEY and SVGAGI.

This clonotype showed up just a few times. The J gene is TRBJ1-5, the V gene TRBV4-3; tentative D call: TRBD1 (6 bases). The V and J ends lost 4 bases and 4 bases respectively, with 11 bases between them. There are 14 residues in the CDR3. Germline CDR1 is LGHNA and CDR2 is YSLEER. The DNA for the CDR3 is TGCGCCAGCAGCCTCGGGACAAATAATCAGCCCCAGCATTTT. Its protein is CASSLGTNNQPQHF.

The sample holds a few counts of this clonotype. The V and J genes are TRBV7-8 and TRBJ2-7; 12 bases are a match to TRBD2. The length of the CDR3 is 19 residues. Germline CDR1 is SGHVS and CDR2 is FQNEAQ. After removal of 3 bases from V and 3 bases from J, the junction contained 15 bases not matched to a gene. The chain's CDR3 is CASSFLALSPGLAGYEQYF. CDR3 nucleotides: TGTGCCAGCAGCTTCTTAGCTTTATCACCGGGACTAGCGGGCTACGAGCAGTACTTC.

In its sample, this clonotype was seen a few times. The V gene is TRBV29-1, the J gene TRBJ2-1, with 8 bases identical to TRBD2. There are 12 residues in the CDR3. J lost 9 bases, V lost 6 bases, and 7 bases had no gene match. Germline CDR1 reads SQVTM; CDR2 reads ANQGSEA. CDR3 DNA sequence: TGCAGCGTGGTTCCTAGCGGGTTTGAGCAGTTCTTC. This translates into CSVVPSGFEQFF.

Concerning this clonotype itself: Since the CDR3 does not end with the conserved phenylalanine or tryptophan, this likely comes from a read error. V gene TRBV18 combines with J gene TRBJ2-1, with D tentatively TRBD2 (7 bases). Trimming stripped 2 bases from V and 2 bases from J, with 10 bases between. CDR1 and CDR2 from the germline V gene are KGHSH and LQKENI. The CDR3 has 15 amino acids. The CDR3 here is CASSPGGATYNEQFL. The DNA of the CDR3 is TGTGCCAGCTCACCAGGGGGGGCAACCTACAATGAGCAGTTCTTA.

This clonotype was seen more than once but under ten times. This CDR3 is CASRQTGLEKLFF. DNA of the CDR3: TGTGCCAGCAGACAGACAGGGCTTGAAAAACTGTTTTTT. V is TRBV25-1 and J is TRBJ1-4; 7 nucleotides line up with TRBD1. The J segment lost 7 bases and the V segment lost 6 bases, leaving 5 bases of the junction unmatched. The germline V gene encodes CDR1 MGHDK and CDR2 SYGVNS. The CDR3 length is 13 residues.

V usage is TRBV19 and J usage is TRBJ1-1; tentative D call: TRBD1 (5 bases). The CDR3 is 17 amino acids. Looked up from germline, CDR1 is LNHDA and CDR2 is SQIVND (reference sequence). V was clipped by 7 bases and J by 2 bases, with 23 bases between them. Here the CDR3 DNA reads TGTGCCAGTATTTCCATCCGCGGGGCAGGACGAAACACTGAAGCTTTCTTT. Translation gives CASISIRGAGRNTEAFF.

This clonotype has more than one count but fewer than ten. The chain joins TRBV9 to TRBJ2-1; D gene unclear. The V end was cut by 3 bases, the J end by 10 bases, with 17 bases between. The CDR3 extends over 14 amino acids. Germline CDR1 and CDR2: SGDLS and YYNGEE. The CDR3 sequence is CASSAPQEPSEQFF. DNA for the CDR3: TGTGCCAGCAGCGCCCCCCAGGAACCGTCCGAGCAGTTCTTC.

This chain uses TRBV27 with TRBJ1-5, with a possible D match to TRBD1 (6 bases). V dropped 1 base and J dropped 7 bases, with 11 bases sitting between them. From germline, CDR1 is MNHEY and CDR2 SMNVEV (reference sequence). The CDR3 totals 14 residues. The CDR3 is CASSLLVRGQPQHF. DNA of the CDR3: TGTGCCAGCAGTTTATTGGTCAGGGGACAGCCCCAGCATTTT.

This chain uses TRBV7-3 with TRBJ2-3; D gene uncertain. Trimming cost V 3 bases and J 1 base, with 11 bases left between them. Germline V lookup: CDR1 SGHTA, CDR2 FQGTGA. This CDR3 is 15 amino acids long. CDR3 region: CASSFETSGTDTQYF. DNA of the CDR3: TGTGCCAGCAGCTTCGAGACAAGTGGCACAGATACGCAGTATTTT.

This clonotype turned up a few times. The chain is built from TRBV7-9 and TRBJ2-1; D is perhaps TRBD2 (6 bases). V was cut by 2 bases and J by 5 bases, with 13 bases left in between. Germline CDR1 SEHNR, CDR2 FQNEAQ (reference sequence). The CDR3 consists of 15 residues. The CDR3 here is CASSLFPGVNNEQFF. The CDR3 DNA follows: TGTGCCAGCAGCTTATTCCCGGGGGTGAACAATGAGCAGTTCTTC. The variable domain in full, with the rest retrieved from reference TRBV7-9 and TRBJ2-1, is DTGVSQNPRHKITKRGQNVTFRCDPISEHNRLYWYRQTLGQGPEFLTYFQNEAQLEKSRLLSDRFSAERPKGSFSTLEIQRTEQGDSAMYLCASSLFPGVNNEQFFGPGTRLTVL.

The chain carries TRBV5-6 and TRBJ1-2; 8 bases agree with TRBD1. This CDR3 region has 14 residues. With 2 bases clipped from V and 2 bases from J, the junction kept 2 bases outside the gene matches. Germline CDR1 is SGHDT and CDR2 is YYEEEE. The CDR3 DNA reads TGTGCCAGCAGCTTTGGACAGGGCAACTATGGCTACACCTTC. Amino acid sequence: CASSFGQGNYGYTF.